This T cell receptor beta chain was captured by sequencing in a study of regulatory T cells in long-lasting Graves disease. Time point meaning: newly diagnosed GD, antithyroid drugs for less than 3 months. The TCR library was made from RNA extracted from PBMCs. This clonotype was recorded many times. Relying on iRepertoire HTBI primers and Arm-PCR of CDR3 regions, the team built TCR beta libraries. TCRdb used MiXCR to reprocess the multiplex PCR reads, holding one entry per CDR3 protein. Of hundreds of thousands of distinct CDR3 sequences listed, about 16% are singletons. The CDR3 consists of 13 residues. Trimming cost V 1 base and J 3 bases, with 10 bases left between them. Germline CDR1 reads DFQATT; CDR2 reads SNEGSKA (reference sequence). These data were also reused for a study on T cells in Graves' hyperthyroidism and ophthalmopathy. This second report adds: Graves' hyperthyroidism showing no ophthalmopathy progression within 18 months was considered stable.

This chain joins TRBV20-1 and TRBJ2-7; D ambiguous. The sequence came from a woman aged 35-60 years with Graves disease. Sequences were derived from peripheral blood mononuclear cells (PBMCs), sampled at new diagnosis, from a patient treated with antithyroid drugs. CDR3 DNA: TGCAGTGCTAGAGGCTGGGCGAGCTACGAGCAGTACTTC. It yields the protein CSARGWASYEQYF.